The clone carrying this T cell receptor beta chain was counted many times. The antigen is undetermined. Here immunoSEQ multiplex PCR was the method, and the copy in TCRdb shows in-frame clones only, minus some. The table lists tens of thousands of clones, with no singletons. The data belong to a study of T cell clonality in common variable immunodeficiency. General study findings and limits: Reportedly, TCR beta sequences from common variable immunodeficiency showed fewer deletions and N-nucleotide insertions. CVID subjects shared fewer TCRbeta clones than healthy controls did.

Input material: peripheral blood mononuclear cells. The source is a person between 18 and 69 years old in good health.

The chain's CDR3 is CASSLERQETYEQYF. Partial CDR3 DNA: TGTGCCAGCAGCTTAGAACGTCAGGAGACCTACGAG. The chain links TRBV7-6 to TRBJ2-7; no definite D call. The read ends 3 residues shy of where the CDR3 ends; the end is completed using the germline J gene. CDR1 is SGHVS and CDR2 is FNYEAQ in the germline V gene. Trimming stripped 1 base from V and 2 bases from J, with 12 bases between. This CDR3 contains 15 residues. Complete variable domain (other parts from reference TRBV7-6 and TRBJ2-7): GAGVSQSPRYKVTKRGQDVALRCDPISGHVSLYWYRQALGQGPEFLTYFNYEAQQDKSGLPNDRFSAERPEGSISTLTIQRTEQRDSAMYRCASSLERQETYEQYFGPGTRLTVT.